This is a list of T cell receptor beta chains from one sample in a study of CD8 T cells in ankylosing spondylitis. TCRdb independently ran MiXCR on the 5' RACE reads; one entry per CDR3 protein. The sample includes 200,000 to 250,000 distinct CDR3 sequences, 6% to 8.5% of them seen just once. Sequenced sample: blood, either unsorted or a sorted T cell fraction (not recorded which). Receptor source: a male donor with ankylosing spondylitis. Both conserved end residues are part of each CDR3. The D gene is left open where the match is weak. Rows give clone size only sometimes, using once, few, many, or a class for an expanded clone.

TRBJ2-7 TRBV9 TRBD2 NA CASSFSGRADEQYF TGTGCCAGCAGCTTTAGCGGGAGGGCCGACGAGCAGTACTTC
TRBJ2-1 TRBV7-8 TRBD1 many CASSFTGGNEQFF TGTGCCAGCAGCTTTACAGGGGGCAATGAGCAGTTCTTC
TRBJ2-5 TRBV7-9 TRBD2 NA CASTRASGRLETQYF TGTGCCAGCACCCGGGCTAGCGGGAGGTTGGAGACCCAGTACTTC
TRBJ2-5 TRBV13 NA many CASSFSNGGQETQYF TGTGCCAGCAGCTTTTCTAATGGGGGCCAAGAGACCCAGTACTTC
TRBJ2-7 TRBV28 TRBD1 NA CASSPPAGGAYYEQYF TGTGCCAGCAGCCCCCCCGCAGGGGGCGCGTATTACGAGCAGTACTTC
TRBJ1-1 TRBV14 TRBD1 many CASFPAAGQKAFF TGTGCCAGCTTCCCTGCGGCGGGACAGAAAGCTTTCTTT
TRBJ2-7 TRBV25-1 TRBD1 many CASSEGTGGEQYF TGTGCCAGCAGTGAAGGCACAGGGGGTGAGCAGTACTTC
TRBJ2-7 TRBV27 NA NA CASSLRQGGYEQYF TGTGCCAGCAGTTTAAGGCAGGGTGGCTACGAGCAGTACTTC
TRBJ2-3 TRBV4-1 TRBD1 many CASSIRTGEPTDTQYF TGCGCCAGCAGCATCCGGACAGGCGAACCCACAGATACGCAGTATTTT
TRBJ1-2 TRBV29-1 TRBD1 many CSVEDVDRGYGYTF TGCAGCGTTGAAGATGTCGACAGGGGCTATGGCTACACCTTC
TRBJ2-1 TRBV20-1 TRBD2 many CSARDLAGGYNEQFF TGCAGTGCTAGAGATTTGGCGGGGGGATACAATGAGCAGTTCTTC
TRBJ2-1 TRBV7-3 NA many CASASGDQDYNEQFF TGTGCCAGCGCCTCAGGGGACCAAGACTACAATGAGCAGTTCTTC
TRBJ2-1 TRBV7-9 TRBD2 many CASSLAYGTSGVNEQFF TGTGCCAGCAGCTTAGCGTATGGGACTAGCGGTGTTAATGAGCAGTTCTTC
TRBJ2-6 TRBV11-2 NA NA CASSLLLHSGANVLTF TGTGCCAGCAGCCTACTTCTGCACTCTGGGGCCAACGTCCTGACTTTC
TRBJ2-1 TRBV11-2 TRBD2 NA CASSALLAGAIGRDEQFF TGTGCCAGCAGCGCCCTCCTAGCGGGAGCAATAGGTCGGGATGAGCAGTTCTTC
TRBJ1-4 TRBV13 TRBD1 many CASREVTGGEKLFF TGTGCCAGCAGGGAGGTGACAGGGGGAGAAAAACTGTTTTTT
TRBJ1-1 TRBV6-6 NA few CASSYSLTEAFF TGTGCCAGCAGTTACTCGCTCACTGAAGCTTTCTTT
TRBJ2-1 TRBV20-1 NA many CSAGGRRRHNEQFF TGCAGTGCCGGTGGCCGGAGAAGGCACAATGAGCAGTTCTTC
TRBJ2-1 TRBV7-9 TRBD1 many CASSFTGGAYNEQFF TGTGCCAGCAGCTTCACAGGGGGCGCGTACAATGAGCAGTTCTTC
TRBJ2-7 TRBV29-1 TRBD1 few CSVVGQWGRYEQYF TGCAGCGTTGTGGGACAGTGGGGCCGCTACGAGCAGTACTTC
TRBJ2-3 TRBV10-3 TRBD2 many CAISLGRADRQVDTQYF TGTGCCATCAGTCTAGGGAGGGCGGATCGTCAAGTAGATACGCAGTATTTT
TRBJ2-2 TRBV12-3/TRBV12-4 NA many CASSLAPPAHPTGELFF TGTGCCAGCAGTTTAGCTCCCCCGGCCCATCCCACCGGGGAGCTGTTTTTT
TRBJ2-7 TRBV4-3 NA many CASSQGRGWGQQYF TGCGCCAGCAGCCAAGGCCGGGGGTGGGGACAGCAGTACTTC
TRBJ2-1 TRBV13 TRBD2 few CASSSRTSGVNNEQFF TGTGCCAGCAGCTCCAGGACTAGCGGGGTGAACAATGAGCAGTTCTTC
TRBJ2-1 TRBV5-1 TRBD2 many CASSLSSGGLYNEQFF TGCGCCAGCAGCTTGTCGAGCGGGGGGCTCTACAATGAGCAGTTCTTC
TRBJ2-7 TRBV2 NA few CASVLIRGYYEQYF TGTGCCAGCGTCCTTATAAGGGGCTACTACGAGCAGTACTTC
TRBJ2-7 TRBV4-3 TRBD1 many CASSQVQGAPNEQYF TGCGCCAGCAGCCAAGTACAGGGGGCGCCAAACGAGCAGTACTTC
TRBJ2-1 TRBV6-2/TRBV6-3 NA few CASSYSTSVRVGHNEQFF TGTGCCAGCAGTTACTCGACATCGGTGAGGGTGGGGCACAATGAGCAGTTCTTC